This T cell receptor (beta chain) comes out of a study of OX40 agonist ivuxolimab in advanced cancers. This clone has ten or more counts. As yet, its antigen is unknown. The CDR3 length is 15 residues. Germline assignment: CDR1 MDHEN and CDR2 SYDVKM. Trimming removed 6 bases at V and 0 bases at J, with 15 bases between. The assay was immunoSEQ multiplex PCR, and TCRdb's table has in-frame clones only and misses some. The sample consists of 65,000 to 95,000 clones, approximately 86% of them appearing once. General observations from the study: It was not determined which antigens were specifically recognized by the peripheral T cells that had undergone clonal expansion.

The sequences come from CD4+ or CD8+ T cells sorted from blood, collected in a trial of the OX40 agonist ivuxolimab. This TCR was recovered from an adult with an advanced solid tumor such as melanoma, head and neck, liver or kidney cancer. This rearrangement joins TRBV28 to TRBJ2-7; D tentatively fits TRBD1 or TRBD2 (5 bases each). CDR3 region: CASSPRGATSYEQYF. The CDR3 bases are TGTGCCAGCAGCCCCCGAGGGGCAACCTCCTACGAGCAGTACTTC.